The rows below give T cell receptor beta chains drawn from one sample of a study of T-cell reconstitution after alpha-beta-depleted transplantation in children. A single record per CDR3 protein comes from TCRdb applying MiXCR to the PCR reads. The table lists about 540,000 distinct CDR3 sequences, approximately 20% of them singletons, with roughly 3.3% in the top ten. The starting material was PBMCs from the stem cell graft donor, obtained from the stem cell graft. The receptors shown here come from a human donor who donated a stem cell graft to a child with acute lymphoblastic leukemia. Each CDR3 is given with its conserved first and last residue. The D gene is left open where the match is weak. Clone size is stated in some rows and not others, as once, few, many or a class when expanded.

d_call	v_call	j_call	clone_size	cdr3_aa	cdr3_nt
TRBD1	TRBV6-5	TRBJ1-5	few	CASTTGTAYSNQPQHF	TGTGCCAGCACCACCGGGACAGCTTATAGCAATCAGCCCCAGCATTTT
TRBD2	TRBV5-5	TRBJ2-2	NA	CASSPEASGFTGELFF	TGTGCCAGCAGCCCGGAGGCTAGCGGGTTCACCGGGGAGCTGTTTTTT
TRBD1	TRBV24-1	TRBJ1-1	few	CATSGGQGADTEAFF	TGTGCCACCAGTGGGGGGCAGGGGGCTGATACTGAAGCTTTCTTT
NA	TRBV10-1	TRBJ1-5	NA	CASSVEPAGPQHF	TGCGCCAGCAGTGTAGAACCGGCGGGGCCCCAGCATTTT
TRBD2	TRBV4-2	TRBJ2-7	NA	CASSQEGLAGHEQYF	TGTGCCAGCAGCCAAGAAGGCCTAGCGGGTCACGAGCAGTACTTC
TRBD1	TRBV20-1	TRBJ1-1	many	CSARGLQGRHSEAFF	TGCAGTGCTAGAGGTCTACAGGGGCGGCATTCTGAAGCTTTCTTT
NA	TRBV29-1	TRBJ1-1	few	CSVRPVLMNTEAFF	TGCAGCGTCAGACCCGTTCTCATGAACACTGAAGCTTTCTTT
NA	TRBV27	TRBJ2-7	NA	CASSGLPPRLPEQYF	TGTGCCAGCAGTGGCCTCCCCCCGAGGCTACCCGAGCAGTACTTC
NA	TRBV5-1	TRBJ1-6	NA	CASSLALTGYGSPLHF	TGCGCCAGCAGCTTGGCCTTGACAGGCTATGGTTCACCCCTCCACTTT
NA	TRBV10-1	TRBJ2-7	few	CASSESTGYEQYF	TGCGCCAGCAGTGAGTCCACAGGCTACGAGCAGTACTTC
TRBD1	TRBV5-8	TRBJ2-3	few	CASSWSNRGRGTDTQYF	TGTGCCAGCAGCTGGAGTAACAGGGGTAGGGGCACAGATACGCAGTATTTT
TRBD2	TRBV30	TRBJ2-5	NA	CAWGLVLQETQYF	TGTGCCTGGGGACTAGTGCTCCAAGAGACCCAGTACTTC
NA	TRBV4-1	TRBJ2-5	few	CASSLPGVAEQETQYF	TGCGCCAGCAGCCTACCCGGGGTAGCGGAACAAGAGACCCAGTACTTC
TRBD2	TRBV7-4	TRBJ2-1	few	CASSPTSGRALEQFF	TGTGCCAGCAGCCCGACTAGCGGGAGGGCCTTAGAGCAGTTCTTC
NA	TRBV12-3/TRBV12-4	TRBJ2-2	few	CASSSSGVSGELFF	TGTGCCAGCAGCTCTTCAGGGGTGTCCGGGGAGCTGTTTTTT
TRBD2	TRBV7-4	TRBJ2-5	NA	CASRPGMAGEETQYF	TGTGCCAGCAGGCCTGGGATGGCGGGAGAGGAGACCCAGTACTTC
TRBD2	TRBV29-1	TRBJ2-2	few	CSVALAASTGELFF	TGCAGCGTTGCCCTAGCGGCGTCCACCGGGGAGCTGTTTTTT
TRBD1	TRBV4-1	TRBJ1-6	few	CASSQWTGGQHNNSPLHF	TGCGCCAGCAGCCAATGGACAGGGGGCCAGCATAATAATTCACCCCTCCACTTT
NA	TRBV7-9	TRBJ2-5	NA	CASLRGGETQYF	TGTGCCAGTCTCCGGGGCGGAGAGACCCAGTACTTC
NA	TRBV20-1	TRBJ2-7	NA	CSASYSYEQYF	TGCAGTGCTAGCTACTCCTACGAGCAGTACTTC
TRBD2	TRBV5-1	TRBJ2-1	NA	CASSLAGLADEQFF	TGCGCCAGCAGCTTGGCCGGACTAGCGGATGAGCAGTTCTTC
TRBD1	TRBV29-1	TRBJ1-1	few	CSVQGTYRGNTEAFF	TGCAGCGTACAGGGGACTTATCGGGGGAACACTGAAGCTTTCTTT
TRBD1	TRBV7-8	TRBJ2-1	NA	CASSLARDSSYNEQFF	TGTGCCAGCAGCTTAGCCAGGGACAGCTCCTACAATGAGCAGTTCTTC
NA	TRBV20-1	TRBJ2-7	NA	CSALAAGWSYEQYF	TGCAGTGCCCTTGCGGCCGGGTGGAGCTACGAGCAGTACTTC
NA	TRBV5-1	TRBJ1-6	few	CASSFGGVESPLHF	TGCGCCAGCAGCTTTGGAGGGGTAGAGTCACCCCTCCACTTT
TRBD1	TRBV5-8	TRBJ2-3	NA	CASSTGTGLDTQYF	TGTGCCAGCAGCACCGGGACAGGATTAGATACGCAGTATTTT
NA	TRBV7-9	TRBJ1-4	NA	CASSADTSTNEKLFF	TGTGCCAGCAGCGCCGATACATCAACTAATGAAAAACTGTTTTTT
NA	TRBV12-3/TRBV12-4	TRBJ2-5	NA	CASQSSGGSGQETQYF	TGTGCCAGCCAATCCTCAGGGGGTAGCGGACAAGAGACCCAGTACTTC
TRBD1	TRBV20-1	TRBJ1-2	NA	CSARDAQGANYGYTF	TGCAGTGCTAGAGACGCACAGGGGGCAAACTATGGCTACACCTTC
NA	TRBV12-3/TRBV12-4	TRBJ2-2	NA	CASRETNTGELFF	TGTGCCAGCAGGGAGACGAACACCGGGGAGCTGTTTTTT
TRBD2	TRBV7-8	TRBJ2-1	NA	CASSLVAAGEWNEQFF	TGTGCCAGCAGCTTAGTGGCCGCGGGAGAGTGGAATGAGCAGTTCTTC
NA	TRBV3-1	TRBJ2-5	NA	CASVRRGQETQYF	TGTGCCAGCGTGAGGAGGGGGCAAGAGACCCAGTACTTC
TRBD2	TRBV5-1	TRBJ2-7	NA	CASHQTSGTYEQYF	TGCGCCAGCCACCAGACTAGCGGAACCTACGAGCAGTACTTC
NA	TRBV15	TRBJ2-1	NA	CATSTRTASYNEQFF	TGTGCCACCAGCACCCGAACAGCCTCCTACAATGAGCAGTTCTTC
TRBD1	TRBV11-3	TRBJ1-1	few	CASSSRDRVTGTEAFF	TGTGCCAGCAGCTCGAGGGACAGGGTGACCGGCACTGAAGCTTTCTTT
NA	TRBV13	TRBJ1-3	few	CASSGEGRNTIYF	TGTGCCAGCAGCGGGGAAGGGCGAAACACCATATATTTT
TRBD1	TRBV12-3/TRBV12-4	TRBJ2-5	few	CASRWTGGTQYF	TGTGCCAGCAGGTGGACAGGAGGGACCCAGTACTTC
NA	TRBV4-2	TRBJ2-7	many	CASSQEGHYEQYF	TGTGCCAGCAGCCAAGAGGGTCACTACGAGCAGTACTTC
TRBD2	TRBV7-6	TRBJ2-1	NA	CASSFEAGGLNEQFF	TGTGCCAGCAGCTTCGAAGCGGGAGGGTTAAATGAGCAGTTCTTC
NA	TRBV29-1	TRBJ2-7	NA	CSVEGRGGYEQYF	TGCAGCGTTGAAGGAAGAGGGGGCTACGAGCAGTACTTC
TRBD1	TRBV5-1	TRBJ1-2	NA	CASSQGTGYGYTF	TGCGCCAGCAGCCAGGGGACAGGATATGGCTACACCTTC
NA	TRBV6-1	TRBJ1-5	NA	CASSPERVGGPQHF	TGTGCCAGCAGCCCCGAAAGGGTAGGGGGGCCCCAGCATTTT
NA	TRBV2	TRBJ2-3	few	CASSEGRVADFTDTQYF	TGTGCCAGCAGTGAGGGGCGTGTAGCGGATTTCACAGATACGCAGTATTTT
NA	TRBV6-5	TRBJ2-1	NA	CASSSHLLPTTYNEQFF	TGTGCCAGCAGTTCTCACTTGCTACCCACCACCTACAATGAGCAGTTCTTC
NA	TRBV20-1	TRBJ2-3	NA	CSARSGLNTDTQYF	TGCAGTGCTAGGAGCGGATTAAACACAGATACGCAGTATTTT